Presented here are 25 T cell receptor beta chains from one specimen sequenced in a study of T cell responses to AZD1222 COVID-19 vaccine. Data came from immunoSEQ multiplex PCR; TCRdb stores just in-frame clones and leaves some out. The sample has approximately 110,000 clones; 89% are singletons. Specimen: peripheral blood, collected on day 0 of AZD1222 vaccination. These TCRs come from an adult in good health.

J is TRBJ2-7 and V is TRBV9, with 8 bases matching TRBD2. The CDR3 contains 16 residues. V gave up 4 bases and J gave up 2 bases; unmatched junction bases: 11. CDR1 is SGDLS, CDR2 YYNGEE, per germline. This CDR3 reads CASSRRRGEKPYEQYF. In DNA form, the CDR3 reads TGTGCCAGCAGCCGCCGGCGGGGGGAGAAACCCTACGAGCAGTACTTC.

This chain uses TRBV30 with TRBJ2-2, with a tentative D call TRBD1 (6 bases). The CDR3 has 15 residues. Trimming cost V 4 bases and J 3 bases, with 15 bases left between them. Germline V gives CDR1 GTSNPN, CDR2 SVGIG (reference sequence). The CDR3 region is CAWKPPDSYTGELFF. Here the CDR3 DNA reads TGTGCCTGGAAACCCCCGGACAGTTACACCGGGGAGCTGTTTTTT. The full variable domain, its missing parts supplied by reference TRBV30 and TRBJ2-2, is SQTIHQWPATLVQPVGSPLSLECTVEGTSNPNLYWYRQAAGRGLQLLFYSVGIGQISSEVPQNLSASRPQDRQFILSSKKLLLSDSGFYLCAWKPPDSYTGELFFGEGSRLTVL.

V usage is TRBV6-5 and J usage is TRBJ2-5; 10 positions match TRBD1. J gave up 4 bases and V 6 bases, and 8 bases lay outside the gene matches. The V gene's germline CDR1 is MNHEY and CDR2 SVGAGI. This CDR3 has 15 residues. The CDR3 spells CASRDGQGVGETQYF. The CDR3 DNA reads TGTGCCAGCAGGGACGGACAGGGGGTAGGAGAGACCCAGTACTTC.

In DNA, the CDR3 is TGTGCCAGCAGCTTGGCCGTGGGTCAGCCCCAGCATTTT. Amino acid sequence: CASSLAVGQPQHF. The chain combines TRBV5-6 with TRBJ1-5; no clear D gene. Trimming shortened V by 0 bases and J by 6 bases, and 7 bases separated the two germline ends. CDR1 is SGHDT, CDR2 YYEEEE, per germline. The CDR3 sequence is 13 residues long. The variable domain in full, completed from reference TRBV5-6 and TRBJ1-5, reads DAGVTQSPTHLIKTRGQQVTLRCSPKSGHDTVSWYQQALGQGPQFIFQYYEEEERQRGNFPDRFSGHQFPNYSSELNVNALLLGDSALYLCASSLAVGQPQHFGDGTRLSIL.

This clone occurred once. The J gene is TRBJ1-3, the V gene TRBV6-6, with D uncertain. V gave up 2 bases and J gave up 0 bases, with 8 bases separating them. The germline V gene encodes CDR1 MNHNY and CDR2 SVGAGI (reference sequence). CDR3 size: 15 residues. This chain's CDR3 is CASSYDGSSGNTIYF. CDR3 nucleotides: TGTGCCAGCAGTTACGACGGAAGCTCTGGAAACACCATATATTTT.

This clone was detected once. The rearrangement uses TRBV28 and TRBJ2-3; a weak D match, TRBD1 (6 bases). The CDR3 has 14 amino acids. Germline lookup yields CDR1 MDHEN and CDR2 SYDVKM. The ends were cut back, 7 bases at V and 5 bases at J, with 16 bases in the middle. CDR3 nucleotide sequence: TGTGCCAGCACCGACGCGCAGGGGATAGATACGCAGTATTTT. Translated: CASTDAQGIDTQYF.

This rearrangement joins TRBV7-9 to TRBJ1-5; 10 bases match TRBD1. V gave up 0 bases and J gave up 7 bases; unmatched junction bases: 6. This CDR3 has 16 residues. CDR1 is SEHNR, CDR2 FQNEAQ, per germline (reference sequence). CDR3 nucleotide sequence: TGTGCCAGCAGCTTAGCGGGACAGGGGATTAGGCAGCCCCAGCATTTT. Translation gives CASSLAGQGIRQPQHF.

This chain links TRBV9 with TRBJ2-7; 8 nucleotides align to TRBD1. After removal of 3 bases from V and 9 bases from J, the junction contained 8 bases not matched to a gene. Germline CDR1 and CDR2: SGDLS and YYNGEE. CDR3 size: 13 residues. The CDR3 is CASSEGQVDAQYF. Here the CDR3 DNA reads TGTGCCAGCAGCGAGGGACAGGTTGACGCGCAGTACTTC.

The V call is TRBV27, the J call TRBJ1-1; D uncertain. This CDR3 comprises 14 residues. Germline V lookup: CDR1 MNHEY, CDR2 SMNVEV (reference sequence). The ends were cut back, 3 bases at V and 1 base at J, with 9 bases in the middle. The CDR3 is CASSFSVRNTEAFF. DNA for the CDR3: TGTGCCAGCAGTTTCTCCGTCAGGAACACTGAAGCTTTCTTT.

This chain joins TRBV7-2 and TRBJ1-2, with no clear D. V was cut by 3 bases and J by 1 base, with 9 bases left in between. CDR1 is SGHTA, CDR2 FQGNSA, per germline. The length of the CDR3 is 14 residues. CDR3 amino acids: CASSFESRNYGYTF. The CDR3 coding sequence is TGTGCCAGCAGCTTCGAAAGTCGTAACTATGGCTACACCTTC.

The sample holds one count of this clone. This chain uses TRBV28 with TRBJ2-7; D possibly corresponds to TRBD2 (6 bases). CDR1 and CDR2 (germline): MDHEN, SYDVKM. The length of the CDR3 is 15 residues. V was trimmed by 6 bases and J by 0 bases, leaving 15 bases between them. The CDR3 is CASRPTWGDSYEQYF. As DNA, the CDR3 is TGTGCCAGCAGACCCACATGGGGGGACTCCTACGAGCAGTACTTC.

This chain uses TRBV6-2 or TRBV6-3 with TRBJ2-1; tentative D call: TRBD2 (7 bases). Germline values: CDR1 MNHEY, CDR2 SVGEGT. V dropped 2 bases and J dropped 9 bases, with 17 bases sitting between them. The CDR3 has 15 residues. This CDR3 reads CASSYATEGGGEQFF. CDR3 nucleotide sequence: TGTGCCAGCAGTTACGCAACCGAAGGGGGGGGTGAGCAGTTCTTC.

The chain employs TRBV2 and TRBJ1-5; the match to TRBD1 covers 7 bases. Losses at the gene ends were 8 bases for V and 0 bases for J; bases not matched to a gene: 10. Germline V gene data show CDR1 as SNHLY and CDR2 as FYNNEI. This CDR3 region has 16 residues. In nucleotides, the CDR3 is TGTGCCAGCGGTAGGACAGGAGGGAATAGCAATCAGCCCCAGCATTTT. Encoded protein: CASGRTGGNSNQPQHF. Combining the CDR3 with reference TRBV2 and TRBJ1-5 gives the whole variable domain EPEVTQTPSHQVTQMGQEVILRCVPISNHLYFYWYRQILGQKVEFLVSFYNNEISEKSEIFDDQFSVERPDGSNFTLKIRSTKLEDSAMYFCASGRTGGNSNQPQHFGDGTRLSIL.

The chain carries TRBV30 and TRBJ2-2; 9 bases fit TRBD1. Trimming removed 0 bases from V and 4 bases from J; junction bases left unmatched: 24. The CDR3 loop spans 22 amino acids. CDR1 and CDR2 from the germline V gene are GTSNPN and SVGIG (reference sequence). The CDR3 here is CAWSVELRLGTGLLGGTGELFF. The CDR3, as DNA: TGTGCCTGGAGTGTAGAGTTGAGGTTAGGGACAGGGTTACTTGGTGGCACCGGGGAGCTGTTTTTT.

The J gene is TRBJ2-6, the V gene TRBV18; 9 positions match TRBD1. There are 18 residues in the CDR3. Germline assignment: CDR1 KGHSH and CDR2 LQKENI. Trimming at V came to 5 bases and at J to 0 bases, leaving 8 bases not matched to a gene. In DNA, the CDR3 is TGTGCCAGCTCATGGGGACAGGGCCAGGACTCTGGGGCCAACGTCCTGACTTTC. Protein: CASSWGQGQDSGANVLTF. Full variable domain (missing parts from reference TRBV18 and TRBJ2-6): NAGVMQNPRHLVRRRGQEARLRCSPMKGHSHVYWYRQLPEEGLKFMVYLQKENIIDESGMPKERFSAEFPKEGPSILRIQQVVRGDSAAYFCASSWGQGQDSGANVLTFGAGSRLTVL.

J is TRBJ1-5 and V is TRBV28; TRBD1 is a possible D gene (5 bases). The CDR3 runs to 16 residues. Deletions cut 8 bases from V and 0 bases from J, with 17 bases between. CDR1 is MDHEN, CDR2 SYDVKM, per germline. CDR3 nucleotides: TGTGCCAGCTTAAGGGGAGGCTTATTTAGCAATCAGCCCCAGCATTTT. Translated: CASLRGGLFSNQPQHF. Looking up the rest from reference TRBV28 and TRBJ1-5 gives the full variable domain: DVKVTQSSRYLVKRTGEKVFLECVQDMDHENMFWYRQDPGLGLRLIYFSYDVKMKEKGDIPEGYSVSREKKERFSLILESASTNQTSMYLCASLRGGLFSNQPQHFGDGTRLSIL.

The V call is TRBV29-1, the J call TRBJ1-2; possibly TRBD1 for D (5 bases). Germline loops: CDR1 SQVTM, CDR2 ANQGSEA. With 2 bases removed from V and 7 bases from J, the gap between germline ends came to 14 bases. The CDR3 totals 13 residues. This CDR3 reads CSVETQVGFGYTF. CDR3 DNA: TGCAGCGTTGAAACACAGGTTGGTTTTGGCTACACCTTC.

The chain uses TRBV24-1 and TRBJ2-1, with 7 positions matching TRBD1. The CDR3 length is 14 residues. V lost 9 bases, J lost 8 bases, and 12 bases stayed unmatched. Germline V lookup: CDR1 KGHDR, CDR2 SFDVKD. CDR3 DNA: TGTGCCACCGCGACCTTTTACAGGGGTGATGAGCAGTTCTTC. This translates into CATATFYRGDEQFF.

The chain couples TRBV19 to TRBJ2-7; D assignment may be TRBD1 or TRBD2 (5 bases each). Germline loops: CDR1 LNHDA, CDR2 SQIVND (reference sequence). The CDR3 runs to 15 residues. The V end lost 1 base, the J end lost 1 base, and 11 bases lay between the germline ends. The DNA for the CDR3 is TGTGCCAGTAGTATAGGGGGGACCTCTTCCTACGAGCAGTACTTC. It codes for CASSIGGTSSYEQYF.

Remarks on this clone: One end of the junction is discordant with germline, which a read error may explain. Here the CDR3 DNA reads TGTGCCAGCAGTTACCCGATGGGCTCGGTCTTC. Translated, it gives CASSYPMGSVF. The genes are TRBV6-2 or TRBV6-3 and TRBJ2-1; D unclear. CDR1 MNHEY and CDR2 SVGEGT come from the germline V gene. The CDR3 is 11 residues long.

V and J are TRBV19 and TRBJ1-1, with 7 bases fitting TRBD1. Germline CDR1 LNHDA, CDR2 SQIVND (reference sequence). CDR3 length: 14 residues. With V trimmed by 0 bases and J by 4 bases, 2 bases remained unmatched. This chain's CDR3 is CASSIDRGSTEAFF. CDR3 DNA: TGTGCCAGTAGTATAGACAGGGGGAGCACTGAAGCTTTCTTT.

The genes are TRBV5-6 and TRBJ1-1; D may be TRBD1 (5 bases). V lost 5 bases and J lost 8, with 13 bases in between. CDR1 is SGHDT and CDR2 is YYEEEE in the germline V gene. The CDR3 runs 12 residues. This chain's CDR3 is CASSLTATEAFF. The CDR3 DNA reads TGTGCCAGCAGTTTGACAGCTACAGAAGCTTTCTTT.

The chain couples TRBV18 to TRBJ1-5; D is undetermined. Germline assignment: CDR1 KGHSH and CDR2 LQKENI. CDR3 length equals 15 residues. The germline V and J ends were trimmed by 4 bases and 1 base, with 11 bases remaining between them. This chain's CDR3 is CASSLMDGSNQPQHF. CDR3 nucleotides: TGTGCCAGCTCACTAATGGACGGCAGCAATCAGCCCCAGCATTTT.

The J gene is TRBJ1-1, the V gene TRBV9; D is uncertain. The germline V gene encodes CDR1 SGDLS and CDR2 YYNGEE. There are 15 residues in the CDR3. Trimming removed 4 bases from V and 0 bases from J, with 13 bases in between. The CDR3 bases are TGTGCCAGCAGCCCTTATTGGACGGTGAACACTGAAGCTTTCTTT. Translated: CASSPYWTVNTEAFF.

A single count supports this clone. The same CDR3 arises from other DNA sequences in this sample as well. CDR3 protein: CASSEVGGGYGYTF. CDR3 DNA sequence: TGTGCCAGCAGTGAAGTAGGGGGTGGCTATGGCTACACCTTC. V usage is TRBV25-1 and J usage is TRBJ1-2, with D possibly matching TRBD1 (6 bases). This CDR3 comprises 14 residues. The germline V and J ends were trimmed by 2 bases and 4 bases, with 11 bases remaining between them. Looked up from germline, CDR1 is MGHDK and CDR2 is SYGVNS.